The present TCR beta chain was sequenced within a study of blood T cells in healthy people across ages. Study-level findings and limits: Both higher diversity and more naive CD4+ cells marked long-lived donors when set against aged donors.

Approximately 9.4 milliliters was the volume of peripheral blood drawn from each donor. Losses at the gene ends were 0 bases for V and 2 bases for J; bases not matched to a gene: 8. CDR1 and CDR2 (germline): DFQATT, SNEGSKA (reference sequence). CDR3 length equals 16 residues. Primed by a sample-barcoded 5' primer and a J-beta primer mix, a second PCR proceeded for about 7 to 12 cycles. TCRdb recomputed calls from the 5' RACE reads with MiXCR, one row per CDR3 protein. Of over 700,000 distinct CDR3 sequences listed, about 53% are singletons. Points on this clonotype: Its target is unknown.

The genes are TRBV20-1 and TRBJ2-7; 9 positions match TRBD2. The receptor comes from an elderly man in good health. Material: blood. CDR3: CSARDQKTSGTYEQYF. For the CDR3, the DNA is TGCAGTGCTAGAGACCAGAAGACTAGCGGCACCTACGAGCAGTACTTC.